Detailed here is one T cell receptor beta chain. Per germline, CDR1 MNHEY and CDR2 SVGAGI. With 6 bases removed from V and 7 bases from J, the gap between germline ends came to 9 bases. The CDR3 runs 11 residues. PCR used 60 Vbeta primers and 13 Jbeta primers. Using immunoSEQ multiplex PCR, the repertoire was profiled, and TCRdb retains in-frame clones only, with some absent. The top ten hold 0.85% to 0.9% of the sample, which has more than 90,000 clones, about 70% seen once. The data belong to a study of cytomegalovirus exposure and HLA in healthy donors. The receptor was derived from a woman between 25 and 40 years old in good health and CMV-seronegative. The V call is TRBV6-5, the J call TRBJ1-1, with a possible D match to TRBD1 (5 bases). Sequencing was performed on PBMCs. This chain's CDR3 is CASSRQGEAFF. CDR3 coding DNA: TGTGCCAGCAGCCGCCAGGGTGAAGCTTTCTTT.